The source of this T cell receptor (beta chain) is a study of cytomegalovirus exposure and HLA in healthy donors listed by TCRdb under 2017. For the study in its entirety: The 500 to 800 repertoires of the first cohort and the 110 or so validation repertoires were produced on the same platform, according to a later analysis. The aim of the study was to test whether cataloging public T cell receptors could identify signatures of past pathogen exposure. Along with the roughly 670-subject first cohort, a separate validation cohort of around 120 different subjects was used. To predict cytomegalovirus infection status, the study combined high-throughput TCR immunosequencing, statistical association of individual TCRs with disease status, and machine learning.

Overall results and qualifications from the work: The authors suggested that the approach could potentially be extended to other disease states and immunological phenotypes. Three of the identified cytomegalovirus-associated TCR beta chains were confirmed in vitro to be specific for cytomegalovirus antigens. A total of fewer than 200 TCR beta chains were listed by the study as associated with cytomegalovirus. A later analysis found that TCRs clustered in the first cohort also tended to co-occur in the roughly 120 validation repertoires, with roughly 95% of cluster scores above 0. While some public TCRs were present in many individuals, most TCR sequences turned up only very rarely across donors. Cytomegalovirus status was reported to be diagnosed by the classifier with high specificity and sensitivity in both the original and validation cohorts. The validation cohort had no HLA typing available for a later analysis, so co-occurrence within that cohort was assessed over all 130 or so repertoires.

Donors formed part of the validation cohort, which comprised fewer than 150 subjects and was distinct from the first cohort of roughly 600 subjects. About this clone: There is no known antigen for this receptor. No much larger clone exists at a distance of one base, and base qualities are not known.

Preparation of the library involved the immunoSEQ multiplex PCR assay. From the authors' description of their analysis: A statistical classification framework was built for diagnosing cytomegalovirus status from the catalog of TCR beta chain sequences. The immuneACCESS repertoire file appears here via TCRdb, limited to in-frame rearrangements. These files lack a portion of the clones; in checked studies, under half of the deficit traces to unresolved V genes, and the cause of the others is not known. V, J and clone size are those of that table, while D and trimming were read from the DNA. This sample gives some 99,000 clones in total; approximately 91% of them show up just once. The ten largest clones capture about 2.1% of the sample. CDR1 SEHNR and CDR2 FQNEAQ were looked up in the germline V gene (reference sequence). The CDR3 runs 14 amino acids, cysteine and phenylalanine included. Only CDR3 DNA remains: 42 bases, in frame from the first base. The junction carries 11 bases between V and J, which are trimmed by 5 bases and 1 base respectively.

The clonotype was recovered from a woman aged 18-35 years in good health and CMV-seronegative. This sequence uses TRBV7-9 and TRBJ2-5; perhaps TRBD1 is the D gene, with 5 bases matching. Input material: PBMCs. Here is the DNA: TGTGCCAGCAGCGAATGGGGCGGCCAAGAGACCCAGTACTTC. It specifies CASSEWGGQETQYF.